The 27 T cell receptor beta chains reported below all come from one sample, sequenced in a study of cytotoxic CD8 clonotypes in ibrutinib-treated CLL. The data were produced by immunoSEQ multiplex PCR, yet TCRdb's version contains in-frame clones alone and is incomplete. Among roughly 250,000 clones listed, under 75% were seen once. The sequenced sample was PBMCs, obtained after 24 months of ibrutinib treatment. The receptors stem from a human donor with chronic lymphocytic leukemia.

Here the CDR3 reads CASSNGTGGWEKLFF. The CDR3 DNA follows: TGTGCCAGCAGTAACGGGACAGGGGGTTGGGAAAAACTGTTTTTT. The chain is built from TRBV27 and TRBJ1-4, with 11 bases fitting TRBD1. V shed 5 bases and J 8 bases; nucleotides not matched to a gene: 7. CDR1 is MNHEY, CDR2 SMNVEV, per germline (reference sequence). The CDR3 is made up of 15 amino acids.

This chain joins TRBV5-1 and TRBJ2-3; the match to TRBD2 covers 12 bases. Germline lookup yields CDR1 SGHRS and CDR2 YFSETQ. Unmatched junction bases numbered 5, after V lost 2 bases and J lost 4 bases. The CDR3 sequence is 16 residues long. This CDR3 is CASSFQTSGRPDTQYF. The CDR3 bases are TGCGCCAGCAGCTTTCAGACTAGCGGGAGACCAGATACGCAGTATTTT. Together with reference TRBV5-1 and TRBJ2-3, the CDR3 gives the full variable domain: KAGVTQTPRYLIKTRGQQVTLSCSPISGHRSVSWYQQTPGQGLQFLFEYFSETQRNKGNFPGRFSGRQFSNSRSEMNVSTLELGDSALYLCASSFQTSGRPDTQYFGPGTRLTVL.

This rearrangement joins TRBV9 to TRBJ2-1; a weak D match, TRBD2 (6 bases). The CDR3 has 13 residues. The V gene's germline CDR1 is SGDLS and CDR2 YYNGEE. Trimming stripped 2 bases from V and 8 bases from J, with 11 bases between. CDR3 coding DNA: TGTGCCAGCAGCGTTACGGGAGCCTATGAGCAGTTCTTC. It codes for CASSVTGAYEQFF. Complete variable domain (other parts from reference TRBV9 and TRBJ2-1): DSGVTQTPKHLITATGQRVTLRCSPRSGDLSVYWYQQSLDQGLQFLIQYYNGEERAKGNILERFSAQQFPDLHSELNLSSLELGDSALYFCASSVTGAYEQFFGPGTRLTVL.

This clone was observed a few times. V and J are TRBV30 and TRBJ2-7; no firm D call. The V end was cut by 5 bases, the J end by 6 bases, with 11 bases between. Germline loops: CDR1 GTSNPN, CDR2 SVGIG (reference sequence). This CDR3 has 11 residues. The CDR3 DNA sequence: TGTGCCTGGCAGGTAGGGCCCGAGCAGTACTTC. Residues: CAWQVGPEQYF. Using reference TRBV30 and TRBJ2-7 for the parts outside the CDR3, the full variable domain is SQTIHQWPATLVQPVGSPLSLECTVEGTSNPNLYWYRQAAGRGLQLLFYSVGIGQISSEVPQNLSASRPQDRQFILSSKKLLLSDSGFYLCAWQVGPEQYFGPGTRLTVT.

In its sample, this clone was seen a few times. This sequence joins TRBV9 and TRBJ2-1; D call uncertain. The germline V gene encodes CDR1 SGDLS and CDR2 YYNGEE. The germline V and J ends were trimmed by 0 bases and 9 bases, with 10 bases remaining between them. This CDR3 region has 13 residues. CDR3 DNA: TGTGCCAGCAGCGTAGGAACGAGCCCTGAGCAGTTCTTC. As protein: CASSVGTSPEQFF.

This chain uses TRBV25-1 with TRBJ2-2; D remains unclear. The CDR3 covers 12 residues. V shed 7 bases and J shed 1 base, with 4 bases lying between them. CDR1 and CDR2 (germline): MGHDK, SYGVNS. CDR3: CASNENTGELFF. CDR3 coding DNA: TGTGCCAGCAACGAGAACACCGGGGAGCTGTTTTTT.

This sequence joins TRBV10-3 and TRBJ2-2; D call uncertain. V lost 8 bases and J lost 6, with 13 bases in between. Germline V gene sequence: CDR1 ENHRY, CDR2 SYGVKD. The CDR3 has 13 residues. The CDR3 sequence: CAIGASEPGELFF. In DNA, the CDR3 is TGTGCCATCGGCGCCAGTGAGCCCGGGGAGCTGTTTTTT.

The chain is built from TRBV7-2 and TRBJ2-5, with 9 bases lining up with TRBD2. V gave up 2 bases and J gave up 4 bases; unmatched junction bases: 11. The CDR3 runs to 17 residues. Germline CDR1 and CDR2: SGHTA and FQGNSA. The CDR3, as DNA: TGTGCCAGCAGCTTAAGGGGTAGCGGGAGTTGGGGAGAGACCCAGTACTTC. The encoded protein is CASSLRGSGSWGETQYF.

The rearrangement joins TRBV27 to TRBJ1-1, with D possibly TRBD1 on 5 matching bases. Germline V CDR1 and CDR2: MNHEY, SMNVEV (reference sequence). This CDR3 is 16 amino acids long. V was cut by 2 bases and J by 1 base, with 14 bases left in between. The CDR3 bases are TGTGCCAGCAGTTTAGTAACGGGACTGGCGAACACTGAAGCTTTCTTT. This translates into CASSLVTGLANTEAFF.

The V call is TRBV6-5, the J call TRBJ2-5; TRBD2 agrees at 7 bases. V lost 6 bases to trimming and J lost 2 bases; unmatched junction nucleotides: 6. Looked up from germline, CDR1 is MNHEY and CDR2 is SVGAGI. CDR3 length equals 14 residues. DNA for the CDR3: TGTGCCAGCAGCCGAACTAGCGCGCAAGAGACCCAGTACTTC. The encoded protein is CASSRTSAQETQYF.

The J gene is TRBJ1-1, the V gene TRBV6-1; 7 bases are shared with TRBD1. Germline V lookup: CDR1 MNHNS, CDR2 SASEGT. The CDR3 sequence is 13 residues long. V was pared by 11 bases and J by 10 bases, with 16 bases of the junction left unmatched. The CDR3 region is CAYAVIAEGAAFF. The CDR3 nucleotides read TGTGCCTATGCAGTGATTGCGGAGGGGGCAGCTTTCTTT.

To note about this clone: One junction end does not reproduce the germline sequence, and a read error may be involved. This chain connects TRBV7-7 to TRBJ2-3, with D possibly TRBD2 on 5 matching bases. This CDR3 is built from 16 residues. Looked up from germline, CDR1 is SSHAT and CDR2 is FNYEAQ (reference sequence). CDR3: CASSLGSPTSTDTQYF. The CDR3 DNA sequence: TGTGCTAGCAGCTTAGGGAGCCCCACTAGCACAGATACGCAGTATTTT.

V usage is TRBV5-1 and J usage is TRBJ1-4, with D tentatively TRBD1 (5 bases). V gave up 2 bases and J gave up 4 bases, with 9 bases separating them. This CDR3 has 14 amino acids. The germline gives CDR1 SGHRS, CDR2 YFSETQ. The CDR3, as DNA: TGCGCCAGCAGCTTAGACAGCTATAATGAAAAACTGTTTTTT. Translation: CASSLDSYNEKLFF.

J is TRBJ2-1 and V is TRBV7-2, with D possibly being TRBD2 (6 bases). Trimming removed 3 bases at V and 5 bases at J, with 8 bases between. CDR3 size: 13 residues. CDR1 and CDR2 from the germline V gene are SGHTA and FQGNSA. CDR3: CASSFVADNEQFF. The DNA for the CDR3 is TGTGCCAGCAGCTTCGTAGCGGACAATGAGCAGTTCTTC.

This chain joins TRBV30 and TRBJ2-7; weak D call: TRBD1 (6 bases). The V end was cut by 0 bases, the J end by 0 bases, with 9 bases between. Germline-derived CDR1 and CDR2 are GTSNPN and SVGIG (reference sequence). This CDR3 has 14 residues. The CDR3 spells CAWSVTGSSYEQYF. Here the CDR3 DNA reads TGTGCCTGGAGTGTAACAGGGAGCTCCTACGAGCAGTACTTC. Full variable domain (rest looked up from reference TRBV30 and TRBJ2-7): SQTIHQWPATLVQPVGSPLSLECTVEGTSNPNLYWYRQAAGRGLQLLFYSVGIGQISSEVPQNLSASRPQDRQFILSSKKLLLSDSGFYLCAWSVTGSSYEQYFGPGTRLTVT.

The chain is built from TRBV6-6 and TRBJ2-7, with 11 nucleotides matching TRBD2. Germline V CDR1 and CDR2: MNHNY, SVGAGI (reference sequence). Losses at the gene ends were 7 bases for V and 4 bases for J; bases not matched to a gene: 6. The CDR3 is 14 amino acids. CDR3 residues: CASTTGLAVYEQYF. In DNA form, the CDR3 reads TGTGCCAGCACCACGGGACTAGCGGTTTACGAGCAGTACTTC.

The CDR3 is CASSQDGDRDYEQYF. The DNA of the CDR3 is TGCGCCAGCAGCCAAGATGGGGACAGGGACTACGAGCAGTACTTC. The rearrangement links TRBV4-3 to TRBJ2-7; 9 bases map to TRBD1. Germline V CDR1 and CDR2: LGHNA, YSLEER. The CDR3 is made up of 15 amino acids. V shed 0 bases and J 3 bases; nucleotides not matched to a gene: 3.

CDR3 loop: CASSQQPYNEQFF. The CDR3 DNA sequence: TGTGCCAGCAGCCAACAGCCCTACAATGAGCAGTTCTTC. This rearrangement joins TRBV28 to TRBJ2-1; no clear D. Per germline, CDR1 MDHEN and CDR2 SYDVKM. CDR3 length equals 13 residues. V was trimmed by 6 bases and J by 2 bases, leaving 8 bases between them.

The chain recombines TRBV7-9 with TRBJ2-1; TRBD2 matches at 8 bases. J was trimmed by 7 bases and V by 4 bases; bases with no gene match: 9. The CDR3 consists of 15 residues. Germline V CDR1 and CDR2: SEHNR, FQNEAQ (reference sequence). The CDR3 DNA reads TGTGCCAGCAGCTCTACTAGCGGTCTAGGAAATGAGCAGTTCTTC. It specifies CASSSTSGLGNEQFF.

The V and J genes are TRBV6-4 and TRBJ1-3; D unresolved. Trimming removed 1 base from V and 11 bases from J, with 21 bases in between. The CDR3 consists of 16 residues. Germline V gene data show CDR1 as MRHNA and CDR2 as SNTAGT. CDR3 nucleotides: TGTGCCAGCAGTGACTTAGAAGTCGGGCAGAAATACGCCATATATTTT. It specifies CASSDLEVGQKYAIYF.

The chain recombines TRBV30 with TRBJ2-5, with 10 positions matching TRBD2. The CDR3 runs to 14 residues. In germline, CDR1 is GTSNPN, CDR2 SVGIG (reference sequence). Losses at the gene ends were 4 bases for V and 1 base for J; bases not matched to a gene: 3. The CDR3 reads CAWTSGRSQETQYF. The CDR3, as DNA: TGTGCCTGGACTAGCGGGAGAAGCCAAGAGACCCAGTACTTC.

V and J are TRBV7-2 and TRBJ2-3; no definite D call. V was cut by 1 base and J by 4 bases, with 6 bases left in between. The CDR3 spans 13 residues. CDR1 is SGHTA and CDR2 is FQGNSA in the germline V gene. CDR3 sequence reads: CASSLVFSDTQYF. The CDR3 DNA reads as TGTGCCAGCAGCTTAGTGTTTTCAGATACGCAGTATTTT.

CDR3 loop: CSVDKPLGYNEQFF. In DNA form, the CDR3 reads TGCAGCGTTGATAAACCCTTGGGCTACAATGAGCAGTTCTTC. The V call is TRBV29-1, the J call TRBJ2-1; D remains ambiguous. V was trimmed by 3 bases and J by 3 bases, leaving 12 bases between them. CDR1 and CDR2 (germline): SQVTM, ANQGSEA. This CDR3 contains 14 residues.

This clone was observed a handful of times. The V and J genes are TRBV6-5 and TRBJ1-5; D ambiguous. There are 13 residues in the CDR3. The germline V gene encodes CDR1 MNHEY and CDR2 SVGAGI. Trimming shortened V by 2 bases and J by 1 base, and 3 bases separated the two germline ends. The DNA of the CDR3 is TGTGCCAGCAGTTACAACAGCAATCAGCCCCAGCATTTT. Protein product: CASSYNSNQPQHF.

The table lists this clone with a count of one. The chain combines TRBV7-9 with TRBJ1-1; no clear D gene. Germline V gene lookup returns CDR1 SEHNR and CDR2 FQNEAQ (reference sequence). This CDR3 has 15 amino acids. V shed 5 bases and J shed 8 bases, with 21 bases lying between them. CDR3: CASSPSTQVDAEAFF. CDR3 coding DNA: TGTGCCAGCAGCCCCTCAACCCAGGTAGATGCAGAAGCTTTCTTT.

The gene calls are TRBV6-1 and TRBJ2-4; unclear D gene. Between the trimmed V and J ends, which lost 1 base and 0 bases, there was a span of 10 bases. This CDR3 spans 16 amino acids. The germline CDR1 and CDR2 sequences are MNHNS and SASEGT. The CDR3 spells CASSEVRTLAKNIQYF. In nucleotides, the CDR3 is TGTGCCAGCAGTGAAGTCAGAACCCTAGCCAAAAACATTCAGTACTTC.

The chain has TRBV6-6 and TRBJ2-3; TRBD1 might be the D (6 bases). Germline loops: CDR1 MNHNY, CDR2 SVGAGI (reference sequence). The CDR3 sequence is 14 residues long. V was pared by 7 bases and J by 4 bases, with 15 bases between. CDR3 amino acids: CASMIQGFSDTQYF. In nucleotides, the CDR3 is TGTGCCAGCATGATACAGGGATTCTCAGATACGCAGTATTTT.